The 17 T cell receptor beta chains below all came from one sample that was sequenced in a study of cytomegalovirus exposure and HLA in healthy donors (dated by TCRdb to about 2017). Receptors were amplified or captured by the immunoSEQ multiplex PCR assay. The multiplex PCR relied on a mix of 60 forward primers for TCR Vbeta segments and 13 reverse primers for TCR Jbeta segments. As stored in TCRdb, this immuneACCESS dataset retains in-frame rearrangements with V and J assigned. A fraction of the clones does not appear; measured against another copy, unresolved V genes explain less than half of the discrepancy, and the remainder lacks a known reason. Present in this sample are 150,000 to 200,000 clones, around 83% of which were seen just once. About 1.7% of the sample is held by the ten biggest clonotypes. The sample was PBMCs. The receptors come from a woman between 18 and 29 years old in good health and CMV-seronegative.

Here the CDR3 reads CASSLTLGGGLALYF. Here the CDR3 DNA reads TGTGCCAGCAGCTTAACCTTGGGGGGGGGACTAGCCCTATACTTC. The chain joins TRBV7-9 to TRBJ2-5; 9 nucleotides line up with TRBD2. V shed 2 bases and J 14 bases; nucleotides not matched to a gene: 15. Germline V gene data show CDR1 as SEHNR and CDR2 as FQNEAQ (reference sequence). The CDR3 is 15 amino acids. Supplemented by reference TRBV7-9 and TRBJ2-5, the full variable domain reads DTGVSQNPRHKITKRGQNVTFRCDPISEHNRLYWYRQTLGQGPEFLTYFQNEAQLEKSRLLSDRFSAERPKGSFSTLEIQRTEQGDSAMYLCASSLTLGGGLALYFGPGTRLLVL.

The CDR3 nucleotides are TGTGCCACCAGCCGGATCGAGGACAGTGGCGAGCAGTACGTC. It yields the protein CATSRIEDSGEQYV. V and J are TRBV15 and TRBJ2-7; D may be TRBD1 (6 bases). This CDR3 is built from 14 residues. Looked up from germline, CDR1 is LNHNV and CDR2 is YYDKDF (reference sequence). The V end lost 5 bases, the J end lost 6 bases, and 17 bases lay between the germline ends.

The rearrangement uses TRBV27 and TRBJ2-7, with TRBD2 matching over 7 bases. The CDR3 consists of 17 residues. Losses at the gene ends were 5 bases for V and 0 bases for J; bases not matched to a gene: 13. The germline V gene has CDR1 MNHEY and CDR2 SMNVEV (reference sequence). CDR3 loop: CASSHTGGGKFSYEQYF. The CDR3 nucleotides read TGTGCCAGCAGTCATACTGGGGGGGGGAAGTTCTCCTACGAGCAGTACTTC.

To note about this clone: Sequence at one end of the junction differs from germline and may be a read error. The rearrangement uses TRBV7-9 and TRBJ1-1; D may be TRBD1 (6 bases). Per germline, CDR1 SEHNR and CDR2 FQNEAQ (reference sequence). CDR3 length equals 14 residues. The CDR3: CSSSLQGRVAEAFF. CDR3 DNA sequence: TGTTCCAGCAGCTTACAGGGAAGGGTGGCTGAAGCTTTCTTT.

The CDR3 sequence: CASSPGGTSNQPQHF. The CDR3 DNA sequence: TGTGCCAGCAGCCCGGGGGGCACCAGCAATCAGCCCCAGCATTTT. The rearrangement uses TRBV7-2 and TRBJ1-5; tentative D call: TRBD1 (6 bases). V lost 5 bases and J 1 base, leaving 12 bases between the germline ends. The length of the CDR3 is 15 residues. CDR1 SGHTA and CDR2 FQGNSA come from the germline V gene.

V gene TRBV6-5 combines with J gene TRBJ2-3, with D unresolved. In germline, CDR1 is MNHEY, CDR2 SVGAGI. The V end lost 7 bases, the J end lost 6 bases, and 14 bases lay between the germline ends. This CDR3 spans 13 amino acids. In DNA, the CDR3 is TGTGCCAGCACATTACCCGGTTCCGATACGCAGTATTTT. Its translation: CASTLPGSDTQYF.

V gene TRBV19 combines with J gene TRBJ2-6, with TRBD2 as a possible D gene (6 bases). CDR3 length: 16 amino acids. V lost 8 bases to trimming and J lost 3 bases, with 17 bases between them. The germline V gene encodes CDR1 LNHDA and CDR2 SQIVND (reference sequence). The CDR3 loop is CASRLGRGSGANVLTF. As DNA, the CDR3 is TGTGCCAGTCGCTTAGGCCGGGGGAGTGGGGCCAACGTCCTGACTTTC.

This rearrangement joins TRBV20-1 to TRBJ2-7, with a tentative D call TRBD2 (5 bases). Germline CDR1 reads DFQATT; CDR2 reads SNEGSKA (reference sequence). Trimming left V 1 base short and J 6 bases short, with 7 bases between. The CDR3 has 11 residues. The CDR3 spells CSARGGGEQYF. CDR3 sequence (DNA): TGCAGTGCTAGAGGAGGAGGCGAGCAGTACTTC.

Concerning this clone: An end of the junction differs from the germline gene, which may be a read error. The chain recombines TRBV7-9 with TRBJ2-3; D remains unclear. The CDR3 totals 12 residues. Germline loops: CDR1 SEHNR, CDR2 FQNEAQ (reference sequence). CDR3 DNA sequence: TGTTCCAGCAGTTCCATCACAGATACGCAGTATTTT. Translating it yields CSSSSITDTQYF.

The V and J genes are TRBV6-6 and TRBJ2-1, with 7 bases lining up with TRBD2. CDR1 MNHNY and CDR2 SVGAGI come from the germline V gene (reference sequence). Trimming took 7 bases from V and 4 from J; bases not matched to a gene: 10. The CDR3 runs to 15 residues. The CDR3 DNA reads as TGTGCCAGCAAACGGGGGGAGGCAAGATACAATGAGCAGTTCTTC. Amino acids: CASKRGEARYNEQFF.

The CDR3 here is CASSLEIRSGTSRGKEQFF. CDR3 DNA: TGTGCCAGCAGCTTAGAAATACGGTCCGGGACTAGTAGGGGTAAGGAGCAGTTCTTC. The J gene is TRBJ2-1, the V gene TRBV7-9, with 8 nucleotides matching TRBD2. The CDR3 extends over 19 amino acids. Germline CDR1 and CDR2: SEHNR and FQNEAQ (reference sequence). V shed 1 base and J 10 bases; nucleotides not matched to a gene: 21.

The rearrangement uses TRBV9 and TRBJ2-5; 7 bases agree with TRBD2. The V segment lost 7 bases and the J segment 5 bases; nucleotides outside the gene matches: 14. Per germline, CDR1 SGDLS and CDR2 YYNGEE. The CDR3 length is 15 residues. CDR3 sequence: CASSGGTARLETQYF. In nucleotides, the CDR3 is TGTGCCAGCTCGGGGGGTACCGCCCGACTTGAGACCCAGTACTTC.

This clone was detected only a few times. This sequence joins TRBV19 and TRBJ2-7, with 8 bases aligning to TRBD1. This CDR3 has 14 residues. From germline, CDR1 is LNHDA and CDR2 SQIVND (reference sequence). With 8 bases clipped from V and 2 bases from J, the junction kept 8 bases outside the gene matches. The CDR3 reads CASSSTGGPYEQYV. For the CDR3, the DNA is TGTGCCAGTTCCAGCACAGGGGGGCCCTACGAGCAGTACGTC.

CDR3 amino acids: CASSPSAYPLTYEQYF. The CDR3 region has the DNA TGTGCCAGTAGTCCGTCAGCGTACCCGCTTACCTACGAGCAGTACTTC. The chain links TRBV19 to TRBJ2-7; D is ambiguous. Germline CDR1 LNHDA, CDR2 SQIVND (reference sequence). The CDR3 consists of 16 residues. Trimming removed 5 bases from V and 2 bases from J, with 19 bases in between.

The genes are TRBV7-9 and TRBJ1-2, with 9 positions matching TRBD1. V was pared by 6 bases and J by 5 bases, with 7 bases of the junction left unmatched. This CDR3 is 14 amino acids long. Germline V gene sequence: CDR1 SEHNR, CDR2 FQNEAQ (reference sequence). The CDR3 DNA reads TGTGCCAGCAGGCGGGGGGACAGGGCTTATGGCTACACCTTC. This sequence encodes CASRRGDRAYGYTF.

This chain links TRBV12-5 with TRBJ1-2; 10 nucleotides match TRBD1. This CDR3 spans 18 amino acids. V shed 2 bases, J shed 4 bases, and the junction held 13 bases outside the gene matches. The V gene's germline CDR1 is LGHNT and CDR2 FRNRAP. CDR3 loop: CASGLYARTGGGGYGYTF. CDR3 sequence (DNA): TGTGCTAGTGGTTTGTACGCACGGACAGGGGGAGGTGGCTATGGCTACACCTTC.

V and J are TRBV18 and TRBJ1-3, with TRBD1 identical over 7 bases. CDR1 and CDR2 (germline): KGHSH, LQKENI. Trimming took 5 bases from V and 4 from J; bases not matched to a gene: 14. The CDR3 runs 17 residues. The chain's CDR3 is CASSSVPGGITGNTIYF. The CDR3 DNA sequence: TGTGCCAGCTCATCAGTTCCAGGGGGGATTACGGGAAACACCATATATTTT.